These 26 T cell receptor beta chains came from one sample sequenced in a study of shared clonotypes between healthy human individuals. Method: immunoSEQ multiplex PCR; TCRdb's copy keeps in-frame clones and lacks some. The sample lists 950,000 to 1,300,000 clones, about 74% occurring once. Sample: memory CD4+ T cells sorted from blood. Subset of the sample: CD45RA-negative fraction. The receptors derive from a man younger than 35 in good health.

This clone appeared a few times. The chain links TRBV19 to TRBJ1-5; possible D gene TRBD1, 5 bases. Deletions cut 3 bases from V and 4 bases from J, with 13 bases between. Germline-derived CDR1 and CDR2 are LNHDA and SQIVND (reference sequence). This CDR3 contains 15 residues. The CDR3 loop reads CASSIQSGVNQPQHF. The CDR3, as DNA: TGTGCCAGTAGTATTCAGTCGGGGGTTAATCAGCCCCAGCATTTT.

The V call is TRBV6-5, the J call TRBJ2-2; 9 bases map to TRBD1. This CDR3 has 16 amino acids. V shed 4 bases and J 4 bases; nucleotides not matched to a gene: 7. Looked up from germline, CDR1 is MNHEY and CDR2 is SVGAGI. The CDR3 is CASSFYRGLGTGELFF. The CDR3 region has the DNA TGTGCCAGCAGTTTCTACAGGGGGCTCGGCACCGGGGAGCTGTTTTTT.

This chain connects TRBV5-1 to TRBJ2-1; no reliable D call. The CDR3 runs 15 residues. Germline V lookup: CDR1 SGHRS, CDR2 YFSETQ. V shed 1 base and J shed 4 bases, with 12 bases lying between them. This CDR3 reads CASSLIGLDYNEQFF. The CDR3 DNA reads TGCGCCAGCAGCTTGATAGGCCTCGATTACAATGAGCAGTTCTTC.

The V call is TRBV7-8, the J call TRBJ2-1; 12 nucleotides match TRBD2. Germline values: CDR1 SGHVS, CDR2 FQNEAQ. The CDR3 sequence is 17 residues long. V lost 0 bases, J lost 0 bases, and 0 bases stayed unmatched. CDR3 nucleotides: TGTGCCAGCAGCTTAGCGACTAGCGGGGGCTCCTACAATGAGCAGTTCTTC. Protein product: CASSLATSGGSYNEQFF.

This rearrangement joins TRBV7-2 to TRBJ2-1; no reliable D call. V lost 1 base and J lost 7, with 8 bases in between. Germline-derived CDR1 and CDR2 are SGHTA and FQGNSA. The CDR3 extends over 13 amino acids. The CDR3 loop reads CASSLETVNEQFF. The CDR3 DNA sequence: TGTGCCAGCAGCTTAGAAACAGTTAATGAGCAGTTCTTC.

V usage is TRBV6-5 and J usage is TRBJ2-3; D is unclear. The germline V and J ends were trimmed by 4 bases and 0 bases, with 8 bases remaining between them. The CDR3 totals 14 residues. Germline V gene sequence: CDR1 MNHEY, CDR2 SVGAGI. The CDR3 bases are TGTGCCAGCAGTTCCCGCTCCAGCACAGATACGCAGTATTTT. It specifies CASSSRSSTDTQYF.

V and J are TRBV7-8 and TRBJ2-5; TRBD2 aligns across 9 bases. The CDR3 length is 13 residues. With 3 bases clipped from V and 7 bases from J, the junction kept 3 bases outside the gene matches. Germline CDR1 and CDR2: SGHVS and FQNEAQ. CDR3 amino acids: CASSLTSGGTQYF. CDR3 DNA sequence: TGTGCCAGCAGCTTGACTAGCGGAGGGACCCAGTACTTC.

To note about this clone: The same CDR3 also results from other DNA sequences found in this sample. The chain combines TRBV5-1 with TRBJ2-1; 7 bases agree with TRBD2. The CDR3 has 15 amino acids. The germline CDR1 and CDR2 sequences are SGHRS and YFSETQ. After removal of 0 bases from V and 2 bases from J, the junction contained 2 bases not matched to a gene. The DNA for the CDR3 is TGCGCCAGCAGCTTGGCGGGAGGAACCTACAATGAGCAGTTCTTC. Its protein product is CASSLAGGTYNEQFF.

This CDR3 reads CASSRGTGLNQPQHF. The CDR3, as DNA: TGCGCCAGCAGCAGGGGGACAGGGCTTAATCAGCCCCAGCATTTT. V and J are TRBV5-1 and TRBJ1-5, with 9 bases lining up with TRBD1. The CDR3 loop spans 15 amino acids. The ends lost 4 bases at V and 4 bases at J; junction bases unmatched: 6. Germline V gene lookup returns CDR1 SGHRS and CDR2 YFSETQ.

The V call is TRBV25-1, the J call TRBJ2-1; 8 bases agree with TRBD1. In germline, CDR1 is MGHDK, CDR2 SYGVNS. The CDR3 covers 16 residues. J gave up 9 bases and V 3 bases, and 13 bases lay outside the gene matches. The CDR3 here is CASSDGGGQGIGEQFF. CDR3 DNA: TGTGCCAGCAGTGATGGAGGAGGACAGGGTATCGGTGAGCAGTTCTTC.

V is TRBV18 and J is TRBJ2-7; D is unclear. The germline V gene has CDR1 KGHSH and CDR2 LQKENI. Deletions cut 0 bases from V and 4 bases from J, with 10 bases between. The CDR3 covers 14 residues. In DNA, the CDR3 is TGTGCCAGCTCACCACCGAGCCAGGTTTACGAGCAGTACTTC. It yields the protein CASSPPSQVYEQYF.

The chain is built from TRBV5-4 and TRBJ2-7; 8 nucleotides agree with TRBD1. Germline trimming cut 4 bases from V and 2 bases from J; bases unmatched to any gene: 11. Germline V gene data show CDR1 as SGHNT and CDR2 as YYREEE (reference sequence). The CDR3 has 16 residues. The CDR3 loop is CASSTPPGTGAYEQYF. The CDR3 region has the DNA TGTGCCAGCAGCACCCCCCCGGGGACAGGAGCCTACGAGCAGTACTTC.

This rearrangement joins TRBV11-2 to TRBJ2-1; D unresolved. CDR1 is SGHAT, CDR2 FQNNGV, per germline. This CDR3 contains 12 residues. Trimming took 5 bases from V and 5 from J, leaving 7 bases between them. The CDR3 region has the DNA TGTGCCAGCAGCCCCCAGGACAATGAGCAGTTCTTC. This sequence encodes CASSPQDNEQFF.

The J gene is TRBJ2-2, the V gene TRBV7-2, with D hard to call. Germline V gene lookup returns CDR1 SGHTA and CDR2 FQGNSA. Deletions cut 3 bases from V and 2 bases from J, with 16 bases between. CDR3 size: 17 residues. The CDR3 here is CASSFERTGSNTGELFF. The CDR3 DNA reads TGTGCCAGCAGCTTTGAAAGGACCGGCTCTAACACCGGGGAGCTGTTTTTT.

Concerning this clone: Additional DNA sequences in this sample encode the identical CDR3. CDR3 amino acids: CASSLATVNTEAFF. CDR3 sequence (DNA): TGCGCCAGCAGCTTGGCGACGGTGAACACTGAAGCTTTCTTT. The V and J genes are TRBV5-1 and TRBJ1-1, with D uncertain. Trimming took off 0 bases at V and 0 bases at J, with 6 bases between the two ends. CDR1 and CDR2 from the germline V gene are SGHRS and YFSETQ. There are 14 residues in the CDR3.

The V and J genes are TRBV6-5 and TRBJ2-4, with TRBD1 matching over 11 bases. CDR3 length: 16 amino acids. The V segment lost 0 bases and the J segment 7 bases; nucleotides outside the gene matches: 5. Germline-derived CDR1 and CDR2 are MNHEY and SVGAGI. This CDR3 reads CASSYSGTGGKNIQYF. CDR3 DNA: TGTGCCAGCAGTTACTCGGGGACAGGGGGTAAGAACATTCAGTACTTC.

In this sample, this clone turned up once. The chain's CDR3 is CAISAGTEQETQYF. The CDR3 DNA sequence: TGTGCCATCAGTGCCGGAACAGAACAAGAGACCCAGTACTTC. This rearrangement joins TRBV10-3 to TRBJ2-5; D not resolved. Trimming removed 4 bases from V and 2 bases from J, with 11 bases in between. The length of the CDR3 is 14 residues. From germline, CDR1 is ENHRY and CDR2 SYGVKD.

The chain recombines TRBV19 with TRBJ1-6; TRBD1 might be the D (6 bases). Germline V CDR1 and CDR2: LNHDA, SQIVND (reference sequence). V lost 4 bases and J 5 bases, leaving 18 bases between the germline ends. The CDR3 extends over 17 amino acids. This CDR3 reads CASSTGGGSLDNSPLHF. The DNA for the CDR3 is TGTGCCAGTAGTACCGGCGGGGGCAGCCTGGATAATTCACCCCTCCACTTT.

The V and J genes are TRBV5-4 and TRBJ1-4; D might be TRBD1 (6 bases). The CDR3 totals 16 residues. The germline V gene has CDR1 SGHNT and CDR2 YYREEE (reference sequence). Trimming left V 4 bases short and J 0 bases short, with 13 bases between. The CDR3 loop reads CASSPDRWATNEKLFF. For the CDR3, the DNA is TGTGCCAGCAGCCCCGACAGGTGGGCAACTAATGAAAAACTGTTTTTT. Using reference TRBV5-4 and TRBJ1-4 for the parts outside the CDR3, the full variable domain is ETGVTQSPTHLIKTRGQQVTLRCSSQSGHNTVSWYQQALGQGPQFIFQYYREEENGRGNFPPRFSGLQFPNYSSELNVNALELDDSALYLCASSPDRWATNEKLFFGSGTQLSVL.

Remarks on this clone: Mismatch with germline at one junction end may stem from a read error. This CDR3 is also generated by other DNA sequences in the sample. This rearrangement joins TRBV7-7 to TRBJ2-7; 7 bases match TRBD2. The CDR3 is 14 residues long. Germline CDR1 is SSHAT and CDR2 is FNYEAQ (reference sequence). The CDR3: CASSLAGSSYEQYF. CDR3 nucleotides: TGTGCTAGCAGCTTAGCGGGCAGCTCCTACGAGCAGTACTTC.

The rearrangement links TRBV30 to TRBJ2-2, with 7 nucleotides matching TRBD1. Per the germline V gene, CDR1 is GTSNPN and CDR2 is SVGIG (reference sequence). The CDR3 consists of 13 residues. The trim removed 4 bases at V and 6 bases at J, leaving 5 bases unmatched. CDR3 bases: TGTGCCTGGAACCGACAGGGTCCCGGGGAGCTGTTTTTT. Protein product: CAWNRQGPGELFF.

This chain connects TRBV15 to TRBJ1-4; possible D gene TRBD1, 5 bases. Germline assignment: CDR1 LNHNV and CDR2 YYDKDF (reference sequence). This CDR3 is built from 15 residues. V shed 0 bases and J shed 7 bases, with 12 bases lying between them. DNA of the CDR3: TGTGCCACCAGCAGAGATCGGGCAGGGACTGAAAAACTGTTTTTT. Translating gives CATSRDRAGTEKLFF.

The CDR3 loop reads CASSKRGTPYNEQFF. The CDR3 DNA reads TGTGCCAGCAGCAAACGCGGGACACCCTACAATGAGCAGTTCTTC. The gene calls are TRBV21-1 and TRBJ2-1. TRBV21-1 is noted as a pseudogene. The CDR3 is 15 amino acids.

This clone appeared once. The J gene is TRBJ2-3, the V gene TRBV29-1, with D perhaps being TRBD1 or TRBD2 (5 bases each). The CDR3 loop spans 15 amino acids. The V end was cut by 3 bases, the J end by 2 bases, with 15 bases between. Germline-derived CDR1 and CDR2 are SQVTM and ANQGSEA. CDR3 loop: CSVEYSGTYTDTQYF. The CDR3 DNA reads TGCAGCGTTGAGTATTCTGGGACCTACACAGATACGCAGTATTTT.

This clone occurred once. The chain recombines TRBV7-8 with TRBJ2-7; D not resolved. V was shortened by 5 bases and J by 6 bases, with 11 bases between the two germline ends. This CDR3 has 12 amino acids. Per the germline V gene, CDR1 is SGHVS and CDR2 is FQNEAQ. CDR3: CASSLLQGEQYF. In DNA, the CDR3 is TGTGCCAGCAGCCTTCTCCAAGGCGAGCAGTACTTC.

DNA for the CDR3: TGTGCCAGCAGCTCACGACCCACAGATACGCAGTATTTT. Encoded protein: CASSSRPTDTQYF. V gene TRBV13 combines with J gene TRBJ2-3; no definite D call. The CDR3 contains 13 residues. The germline V and J ends were trimmed by 4 bases and 2 bases, with 7 bases remaining between them. CDR1 PRHDT and CDR2 FYEKMQ come from the germline V gene (reference sequence).